The TCR beta chain under discussion was sequenced for a study of identical twins. Study-wide findings and caveats: Cord blood's abundant beta clonotypes had fewer insertions, unlike memory repertoires.

This CDR3 has 14 residues. The V gene lost 0 bases and the J gene lost 0 bases, with 5 bases spanning the gap. Germline V gene data show CDR1 as ENHRY and CDR2 as SYGVKD. TCRdb re-derived calls from the 5' RACE reads in MiXCR, one entry per CDR3 protein. Seen here are fewer than 250,000 distinct CDR3 sequences, 7.5% observed once, and the top ten hold approximately 5.4%. This clonotype was counted many times. Its antigen is unknown. This sample was also put to use in a study of yellow fever vaccine responses in identical twins.

Sequenced sample: CD8+ T cells sorted from blood. V is TRBV10-3 and J is TRBJ2-5; D is undetermined. This receptor was obtained from a woman aged 18 to 35 in good health. The DNA for the CDR3 is TGTGCCATCAGTGAGTCCCATTACCAAGAGACCCAGTACTTC. Translated: CAISESHYQETQYF.